This T cell receptor beta chain was sequenced during a study of T cells in Graves' hyperthyroidism and ophthalmopathy. Amplification targeted TCR beta CDR3 regions from RNA transcripts. TCR CDR3 regions were first amplified by RT-PCR with HTBI primers. TCRdb re-called the multiplex PCR reads through MiXCR, storing one row per CDR3 protein. The sample yields around 200,000 distinct CDR3 sequences, about 15% seen once. This clonotype was counted ten times or more. CDR3 length: 14 amino acids. Germline V gene sequence: CDR1 SGHRS, CDR2 YFSETQ. V was shortened by 5 bases and J by 3 bases, with 15 bases between the two germline ends.

The chain combines TRBV5-1 with TRBJ2-7, with D maybe TRBD1 (6 bases). Sequenced sample: blood. This clonotype originated in a woman between 45 and 65 years old with Graves' hyperthyroidism. CDR3 amino acids: CASRKRQDVYEQYF. CDR3 coding DNA: TGCGCCAGCAGAAAAAGACAGGACGTCTACGAGCAGTACTTC.